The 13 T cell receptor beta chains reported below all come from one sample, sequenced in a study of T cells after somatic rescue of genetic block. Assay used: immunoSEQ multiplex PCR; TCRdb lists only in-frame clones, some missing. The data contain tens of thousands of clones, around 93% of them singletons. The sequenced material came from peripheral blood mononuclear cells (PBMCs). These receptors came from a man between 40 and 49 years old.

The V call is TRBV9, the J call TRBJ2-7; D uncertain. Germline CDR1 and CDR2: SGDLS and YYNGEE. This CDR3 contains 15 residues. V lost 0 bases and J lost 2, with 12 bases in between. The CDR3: CASSVGPRFTYEQYF. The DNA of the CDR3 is TGTGCCAGCAGCGTAGGGCCCAGGTTCACCTACGAGCAGTACTTC.

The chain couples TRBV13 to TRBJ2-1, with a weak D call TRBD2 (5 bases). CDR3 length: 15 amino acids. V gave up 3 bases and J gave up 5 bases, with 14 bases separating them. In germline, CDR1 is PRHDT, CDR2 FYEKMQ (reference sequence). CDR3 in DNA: TGTGCCAGCAGCTTCCCGGACTCGCGGGACAATGAGCAGTTCTTC. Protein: CASSFPDSRDNEQFF.

The DNA of the CDR3 is TGCGCCAGCAGCTTGGGAGGAGGCGAAGGCTACACCTTC. It encodes CASSLGGGEGYTF. The chain is built from TRBV5-1 and TRBJ1-2; D unclear. Germline V gene data show CDR1 as SGHRS and CDR2 as YFSETQ. Deletions cut 0 bases from V and 8 bases from J, with 11 bases between. The CDR3 has 13 residues.

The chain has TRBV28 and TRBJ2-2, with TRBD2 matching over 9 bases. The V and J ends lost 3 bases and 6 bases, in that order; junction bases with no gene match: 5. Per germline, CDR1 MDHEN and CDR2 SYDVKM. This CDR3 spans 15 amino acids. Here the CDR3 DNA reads TGTGCCAGCAGTTTTGTTAGCGGGAGTGCCGGGGAGCTGTTTTTT. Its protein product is CASSFVSGSAGELFF.

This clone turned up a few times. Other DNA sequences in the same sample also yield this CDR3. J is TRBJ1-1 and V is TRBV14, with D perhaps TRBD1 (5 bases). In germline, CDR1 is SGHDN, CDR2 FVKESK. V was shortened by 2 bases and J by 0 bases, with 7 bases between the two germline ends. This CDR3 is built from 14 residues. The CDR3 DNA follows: TGTGCCAGCAGCCAACCAGGGATGAACACTGAAGCTTTCTTT. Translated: CASSQPGMNTEAFF.

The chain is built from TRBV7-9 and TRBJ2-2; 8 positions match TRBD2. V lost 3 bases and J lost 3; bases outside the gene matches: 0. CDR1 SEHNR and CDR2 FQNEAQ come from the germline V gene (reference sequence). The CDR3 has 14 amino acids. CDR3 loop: CASSLTSDTGELFF. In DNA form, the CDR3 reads TGTGCCAGCAGCTTGACTAGCGACACCGGGGAGCTGTTTTTT.

DNA for the CDR3: TGTGCCAGTAGTATAGGACGGCTGTTTACCTACGAGCAGTACTTC. It is translated as CASSIGRLFTYEQYF. J is TRBJ2-7 and V is TRBV19; D gene unclear. The CDR3 consists of 15 residues. CDR1 LNHDA and CDR2 SQIVND come from the germline V gene (reference sequence). Trimming cost V 1 base and J 2 bases, with 12 bases left between them.

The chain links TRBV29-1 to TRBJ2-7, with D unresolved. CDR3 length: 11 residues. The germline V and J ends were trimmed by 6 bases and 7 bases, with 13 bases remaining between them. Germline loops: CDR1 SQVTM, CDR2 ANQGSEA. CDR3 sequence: CSVGMAGEQYF. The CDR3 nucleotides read TGCAGCGTGGGGATGGCAGGAGAGCAGTACTTC.

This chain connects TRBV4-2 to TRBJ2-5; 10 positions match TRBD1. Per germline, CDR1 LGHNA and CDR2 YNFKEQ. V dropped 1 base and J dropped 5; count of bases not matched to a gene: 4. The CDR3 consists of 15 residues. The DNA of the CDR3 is TGTGCCAGCAGCCAAGGGGACAGGGGCGCGGAGACCCAGTACTTC. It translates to CASSQGDRGAETQYF.

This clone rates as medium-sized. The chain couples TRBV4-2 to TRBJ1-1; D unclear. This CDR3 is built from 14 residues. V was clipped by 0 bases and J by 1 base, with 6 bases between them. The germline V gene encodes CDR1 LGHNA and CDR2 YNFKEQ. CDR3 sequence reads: CASSQDTENTEAFF. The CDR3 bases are TGTGCCAGCAGCCAAGATACAGAGAACACTGAAGCTTTCTTT.

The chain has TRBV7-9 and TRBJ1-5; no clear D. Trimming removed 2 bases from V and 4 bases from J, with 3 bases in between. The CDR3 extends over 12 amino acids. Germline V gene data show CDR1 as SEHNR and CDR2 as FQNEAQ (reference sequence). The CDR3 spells CASSLPNQPQHF. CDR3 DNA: TGTGCCAGCAGCTTACCTAATCAGCCCCAGCATTTT. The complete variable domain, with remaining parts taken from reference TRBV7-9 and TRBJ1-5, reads DTGVSQNPRHKITKRGQNVTFRCDPISEHNRLYWYRQTLGQGPEFLTYFQNEAQLEKSRLLSDRFSAERPKGSFSTLEIQRTEQGDSAMYLCASSLPNQPQHFGDGTRLSIL.

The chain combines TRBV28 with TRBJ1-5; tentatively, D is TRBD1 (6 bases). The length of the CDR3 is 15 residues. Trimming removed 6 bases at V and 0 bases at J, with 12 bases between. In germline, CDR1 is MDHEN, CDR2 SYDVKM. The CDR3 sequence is CASRATGYSNQPQHF. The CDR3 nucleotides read TGTGCCAGCAGAGCTACAGGGTATAGCAATCAGCCCCAGCATTTT.

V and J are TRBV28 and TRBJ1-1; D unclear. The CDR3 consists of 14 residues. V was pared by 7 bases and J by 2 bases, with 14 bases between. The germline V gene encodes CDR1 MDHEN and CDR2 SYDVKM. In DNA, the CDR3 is TGTGCCAGCATCTTGAGGCAGACAAACACTGAAGCTTTCTTT. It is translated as CASILRQTNTEAFF.